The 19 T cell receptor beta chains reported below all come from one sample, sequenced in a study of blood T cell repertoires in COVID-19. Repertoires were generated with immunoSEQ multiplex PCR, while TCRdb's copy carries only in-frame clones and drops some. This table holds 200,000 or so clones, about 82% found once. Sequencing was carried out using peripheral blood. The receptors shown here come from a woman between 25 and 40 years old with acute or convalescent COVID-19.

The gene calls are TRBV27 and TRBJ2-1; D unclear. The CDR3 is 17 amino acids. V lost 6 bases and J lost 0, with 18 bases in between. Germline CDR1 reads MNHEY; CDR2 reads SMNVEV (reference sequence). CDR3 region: CASSPLLRRSSYNEQFF. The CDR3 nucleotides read TGTGCCAGCAGCCCCTTGTTACGGCGGAGCTCCTACAATGAGCAGTTCTTC.

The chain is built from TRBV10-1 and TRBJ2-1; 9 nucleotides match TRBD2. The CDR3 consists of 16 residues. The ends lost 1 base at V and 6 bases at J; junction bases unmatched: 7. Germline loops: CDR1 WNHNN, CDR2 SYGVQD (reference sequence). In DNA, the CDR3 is TGCGCCAGCAGTGAGTGCATAGCGGGGGCCGTCAATGAGCAGTTCTTC. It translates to CASSECIAGAVNEQFF.

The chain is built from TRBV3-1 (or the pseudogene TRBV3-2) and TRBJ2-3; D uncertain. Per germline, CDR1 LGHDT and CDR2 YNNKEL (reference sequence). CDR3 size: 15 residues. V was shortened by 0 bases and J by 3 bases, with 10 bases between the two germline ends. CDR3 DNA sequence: TGTGCCAGCAGCCAAGACCCCTGGGCGACAGATACGCAGTATTTT. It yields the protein CASSQDPWATDTQYF.

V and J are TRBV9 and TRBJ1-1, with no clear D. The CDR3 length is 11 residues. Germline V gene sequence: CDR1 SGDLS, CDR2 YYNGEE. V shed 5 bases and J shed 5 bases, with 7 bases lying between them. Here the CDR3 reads CASRRETEAFF. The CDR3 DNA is TGTGCCAGCAGACGAGAGACTGAAGCTTTCTTT.

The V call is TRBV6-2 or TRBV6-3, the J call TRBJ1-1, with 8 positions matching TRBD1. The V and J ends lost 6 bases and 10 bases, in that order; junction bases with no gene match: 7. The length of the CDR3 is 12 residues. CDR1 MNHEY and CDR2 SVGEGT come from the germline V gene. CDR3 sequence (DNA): TGTGCCAGCAGCGAGATGGACAGGGCAGCTTTCTTT. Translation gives CASSEMDRAAFF.

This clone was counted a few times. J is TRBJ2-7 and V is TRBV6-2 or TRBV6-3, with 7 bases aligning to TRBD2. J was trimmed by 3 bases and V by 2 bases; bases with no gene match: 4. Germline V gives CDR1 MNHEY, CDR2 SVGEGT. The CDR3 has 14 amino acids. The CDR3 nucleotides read TGTGCCAGCAGTTACCCCGGACTAGACTACGAGCAGTACTTC. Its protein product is CASSYPGLDYEQYF.

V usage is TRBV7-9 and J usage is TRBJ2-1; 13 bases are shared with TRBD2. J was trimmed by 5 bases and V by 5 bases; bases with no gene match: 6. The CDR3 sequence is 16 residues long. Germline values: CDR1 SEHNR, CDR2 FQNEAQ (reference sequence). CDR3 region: CASSPGTSGVNNEQFF. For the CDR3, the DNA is TGTGCCAGCAGCCCAGGGACTAGCGGGGTTAACAATGAGCAGTTCTTC.

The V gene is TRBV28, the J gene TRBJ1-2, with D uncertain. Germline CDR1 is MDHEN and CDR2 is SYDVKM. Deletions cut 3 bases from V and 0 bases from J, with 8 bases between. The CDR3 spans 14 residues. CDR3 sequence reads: CASSLGRTNYGYTF. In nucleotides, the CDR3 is TGTGCCAGCAGTTTGGGCAGGACTAACTATGGCTACACCTTC.

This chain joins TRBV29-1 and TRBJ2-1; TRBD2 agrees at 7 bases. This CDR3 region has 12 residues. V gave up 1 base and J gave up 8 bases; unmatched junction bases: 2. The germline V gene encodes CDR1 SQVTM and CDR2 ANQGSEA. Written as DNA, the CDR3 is TGCAGCGTTGAAGGCGGGAGCTATGAGCAGTTCTTC. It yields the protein CSVEGGSYEQFF.

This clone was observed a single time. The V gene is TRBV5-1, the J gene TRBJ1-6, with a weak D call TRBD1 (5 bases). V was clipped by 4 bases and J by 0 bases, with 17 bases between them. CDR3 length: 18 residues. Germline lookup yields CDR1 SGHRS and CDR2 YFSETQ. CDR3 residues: CASSPWGQGSSYNSPLHF. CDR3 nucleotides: TGCGCCAGCAGCCCGTGGGGCCAGGGAAGCTCCTATAATTCACCCCTCCACTTT.

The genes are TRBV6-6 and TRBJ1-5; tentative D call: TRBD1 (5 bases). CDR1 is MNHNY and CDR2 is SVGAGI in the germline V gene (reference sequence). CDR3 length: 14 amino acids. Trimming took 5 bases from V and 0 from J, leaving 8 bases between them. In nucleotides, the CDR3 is TGTGCCAGCAGTCAAGACAGTAGCAATCAGCCCCAGCATTTT. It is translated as CASSQDSSNQPQHF.

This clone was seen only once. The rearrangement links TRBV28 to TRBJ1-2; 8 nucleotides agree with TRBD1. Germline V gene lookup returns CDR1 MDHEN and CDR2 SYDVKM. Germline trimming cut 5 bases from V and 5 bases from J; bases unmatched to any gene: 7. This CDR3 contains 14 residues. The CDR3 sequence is CASSAPDREYGYTF. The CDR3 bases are TGTGCCAGCAGTGCCCCGGACAGGGAGTATGGCTACACCTTC.

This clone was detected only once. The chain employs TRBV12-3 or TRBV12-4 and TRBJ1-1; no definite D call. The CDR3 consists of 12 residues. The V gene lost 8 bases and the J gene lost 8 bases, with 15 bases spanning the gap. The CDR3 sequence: CASQGGSAEAFF. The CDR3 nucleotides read TGTGCCAGCCAAGGCGGGTCGGCAGAAGCTTTCTTT.

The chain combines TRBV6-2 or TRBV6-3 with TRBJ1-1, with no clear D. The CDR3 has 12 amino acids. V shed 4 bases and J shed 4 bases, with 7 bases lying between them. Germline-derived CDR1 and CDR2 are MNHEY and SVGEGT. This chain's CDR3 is CASSLTGTEAFF. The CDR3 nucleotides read TGTGCCAGCAGTTTGACGGGCACTGAAGCTTTCTTT.

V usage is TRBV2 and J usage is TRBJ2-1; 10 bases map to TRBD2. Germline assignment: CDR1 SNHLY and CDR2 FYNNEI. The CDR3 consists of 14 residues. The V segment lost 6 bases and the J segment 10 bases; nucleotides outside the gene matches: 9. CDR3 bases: TGTGCCAGCAGCGTAACTAGCGGGGCAAGGGAGCAGTTCTTC. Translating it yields CASSVTSGAREQFF.

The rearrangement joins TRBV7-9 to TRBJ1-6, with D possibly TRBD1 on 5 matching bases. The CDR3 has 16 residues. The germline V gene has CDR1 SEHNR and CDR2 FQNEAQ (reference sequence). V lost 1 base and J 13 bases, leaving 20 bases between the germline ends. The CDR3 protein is CASSLEDAWDSIPLHF. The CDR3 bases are TGTGCCAGCAGCTTAGAGGACGCTTGGGACTCGATCCCCCTCCACTTT.

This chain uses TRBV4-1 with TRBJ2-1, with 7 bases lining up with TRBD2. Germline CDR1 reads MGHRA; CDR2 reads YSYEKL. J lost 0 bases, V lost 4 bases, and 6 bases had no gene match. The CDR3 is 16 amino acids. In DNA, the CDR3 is TGCGCCAGCAGCCCATCATTAGCGGGCTCCTACAATGAGCAGTTCTTC. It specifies CASSPSLAGSYNEQFF.

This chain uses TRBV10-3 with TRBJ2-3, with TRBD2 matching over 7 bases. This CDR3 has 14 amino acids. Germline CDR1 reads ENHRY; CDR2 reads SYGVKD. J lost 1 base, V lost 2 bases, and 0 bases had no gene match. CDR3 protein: CAISEGGGTDTQYF. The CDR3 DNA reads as TGTGCCATCAGTGAGGGGGGGGGCACAGATACGCAGTATTTT.

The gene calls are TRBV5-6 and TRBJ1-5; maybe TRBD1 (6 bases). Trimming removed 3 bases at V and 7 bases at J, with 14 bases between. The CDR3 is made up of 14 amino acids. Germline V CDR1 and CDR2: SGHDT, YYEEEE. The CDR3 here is CASSSWGGGQPQHF. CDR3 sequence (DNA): TGTGCCAGCAGCTCTTGGGGGGGCGGGCAGCCCCAGCATTTT.